This TCR beta chain was identified in a study of blood T cells in healthy people across ages. Alongside a J-beta primer mix, a sample-barcoded 5' primer served in a second PCR lasting about 7 to 11 cycles. TCRdb fed the 5' RACE reads into MiXCR, producing one record per CDR3 protein. The repertoire holds fewer than 2 million distinct CDR3 sequences, about 39% seen once, with 23% in the top ten. Study-level findings and limits: Unsorted PBMCs prevented conclusive naive versus antigen-experienced comparison.

The V end lost 4 bases, the J end lost 4 bases, and 6 bases lay between the germline ends. The germline V gene encodes CDR1 SQVTM and CDR2 ANQGSEA. There are 11 residues in the CDR3. A word on this clonotype: The antigen is undetermined.

Input material: blood. The receptor was isolated from a human donor in good health. V usage is TRBV29-1 and J usage is TRBJ2-3, with D hard to call. This CDR3 is CSVVEADTQYF. The CDR3 nucleotides read TGCAGCGTTGTTGAAGCAGATACGCAGTATTTT.